These T cell receptor beta chains were read from a single sample in a study of blood T cells in healthy people across ages. TCRdb ran MiXCR on the 5' RACE reads and lists one entry per CDR3 protein. The data show hundreds of thousands of distinct CDR3 sequences, roughly 44% seen once. The sample comprised blood. These receptors were obtained from a man in his sixties in good health. CDR3s leave out the opening cysteine and the closing phenylalanine or tryptophan. D genes are given only for firm matches.

D: TRBD2; V: TRBV12-3/TRBV12-4; J: TRBJ2-1; CDR3: ASSFSSGGGGEQF
D: NA; V: TRBV4-3; J: TRBJ1-2; CDR3: ASSQAAGGASDYYYGYT
D: NA; V: TRBV6-6; J: TRBJ1-6; CDR3: ASSYEEPSPLH
D: NA; V: TRBV6-2/TRBV6-3; J: TRBJ1-1; CDR3: ASKLGGAGRDTEAF
D: NA; V: TRBV7-9; J: TRBJ2-7; CDR3: ASSPGVQTYEQY
D: NA; V: TRBV9; J: TRBJ2-5; CDR3: ASSVTGAQETQY
D: TRBD2; V: TRBV6-2/TRBV6-3; J: TRBJ2-2; CDR3: ASSQTSGGPNTGELF
D: NA; V: TRBV7-2; J: TRBJ2-7; CDR3: ASSLVPRSSYEQY
D: NA; V: TRBV13; J: TRBJ1-2; CDR3: ASSAGGASYGYT
D: NA; V: TRBV4-1; J: TRBJ2-3; CDR3: ASSQVVSSGTDTQY
D: NA; V: TRBV5-5; J: TRBJ1-1; CDR3: ASSLDWNTEAF
D: TRBD1; V: TRBV20-1; J: TRBJ2-7; CDR3: SASPLTGADEQY
D: NA; V: TRBV7-2; J: TRBJ2-1; CDR3: ASSLTTSLSNEQF
D: NA; V: TRBV6-1; J: TRBJ2-7; CDR3: ASSPLPDRISYEQY
D: TRBD1; V: TRBV7-9; J: TRBJ1-5; CDR3: ASGKQGAQPQH
D: NA; V: TRBV11-2; J: TRBJ2-7; CDR3: ASSLGGADYEQY
D: TRBD2; V: TRBV20-1; J: TRBJ2-5; CDR3: SATSGSSTQETQY
D: NA; V: TRBV10-3; J: TRBJ2-7; CDR3: AISGSSVPYEQY
D: NA; V: TRBV5-5; J: TRBJ2-1; CDR3: VSSLGKGNPSYNEQF
D: NA; V: TRBV9; J: TRBJ2-7; CDR3: ASSVDGGLGYEQY
D: TRBD2; V: TRBV7-9; J: TRBJ2-1; CDR3: ASSLVLAGGSEQF
D: TRBD1; V: TRBV29-1; J: TRBJ1-6; CDR3: SVRQGNSPLH